These T cell receptor beta chains were read from a single sample in a study of identical twins. TCRdb re-analysed the 5' RACE reads in MiXCR, keeping a single row per CDR3 protein. The sample includes under 800,000 distinct CDR3 sequences, less than 25% of them seen just once. This sample also appeared in a second study, on T cells expressing NK-cell markers.

The source material was PBMCs. These receptors originate from a woman under 30 in good health. Each CDR3 is given without its conserved first and last residue.

CDR3 protein	V gene	J gene
ASSSPIAGGNNEQF	TRBV7-8	TRBJ2-1
ASSVDQRGYT	TRBV9	TRBJ1-2
ASSSGTGRNYNEQF	TRBV7-9	TRBJ2-1
ASSPKGGATDTQY	TRBV7-9	TRBJ2-3
ASSIWENYGYT	TRBV19	TRBJ1-2
ASKATGSGNTIY	TRBV6-1	TRBJ1-3
ASSPPAKNTGELF	TRBV18	TRBJ2-2
ASNPRQGSTGELF	TRBV12-3/TRBV12-4	TRBJ2-2
ASSFIENTEAF	TRBV11-2	TRBJ1-1
ASRSRGYGYT	TRBV12-3/TRBV12-4	TRBJ1-2
ASSSPGVDTYEQY	TRBV5-6	TRBJ2-7